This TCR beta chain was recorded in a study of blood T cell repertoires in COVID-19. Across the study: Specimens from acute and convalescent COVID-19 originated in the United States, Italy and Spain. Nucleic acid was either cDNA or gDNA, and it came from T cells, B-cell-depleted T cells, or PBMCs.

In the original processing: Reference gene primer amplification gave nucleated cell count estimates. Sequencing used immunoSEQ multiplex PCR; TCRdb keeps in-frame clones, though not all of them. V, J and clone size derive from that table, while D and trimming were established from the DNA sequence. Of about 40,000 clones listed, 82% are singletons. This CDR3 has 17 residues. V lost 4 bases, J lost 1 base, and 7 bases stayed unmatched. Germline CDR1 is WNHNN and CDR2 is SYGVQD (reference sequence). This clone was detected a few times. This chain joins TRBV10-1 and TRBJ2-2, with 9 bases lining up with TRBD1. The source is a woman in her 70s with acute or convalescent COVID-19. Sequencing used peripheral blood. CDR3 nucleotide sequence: TGCGCCAGCAGTGGCCCTTCGGACAGGGGGAACACCGGGGAGCTGTTTTTT. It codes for CASSGPSDRGNTGELFF.